These T cell receptor beta chains were read from a single sample in a study of T cell responses to AZD1222 COVID-19 vaccine. Repertoires were generated with immunoSEQ multiplex PCR, while TCRdb's copy carries only in-frame clones and drops some. Of about 120,000 clones listed, about nine tenths are singletons. The starting material was peripheral blood, obtained on day 0 of AZD1222 vaccination. These receptors came from an adult in good health. Both conserved end residues are part of each CDR3. Each record gives: CDR3 length, D gene, J gene, V gene, clone size, CDR3 protein, CDR3 DNA. The D gene is left open where the match is weak. Expanded clones get a size class; other rows say once, few or many, or leave the size out.

len: 15
d_gene: -
j_gene: TRBJ1-1
v_gene: TRBV4-2
abundance: -
CDR3aa: CASSQEEGRNTEAFF
CDR3nt: TGTGCCAGCAGCCAAGAAGAGGGGAGGAACACTGAAGCTTTCTTT

len: 13
d_gene: -
j_gene: TRBJ1-6
v_gene: TRBV11-2
abundance: -
CDR3aa: CASSSSGSGRLHF
CDR3nt: TGTGCCAGCAGCTCCTCGGGGAGCGGACGCCTCCACTTT

len: 14
d_gene: -
j_gene: TRBJ2-1
v_gene: TRBV5-5
abundance: -
CDR3aa: CASSPAGGYNEQFF
CDR3nt: TGTGCCAGCAGCCCCGCGGGTGGGTACAATGAGCAGTTCTTC

len: 17
d_gene: -
j_gene: TRBJ1-2
v_gene: TRBV6-1
abundance: -
CDR3aa: CASSEGGIRGANYGYTF
CDR3nt: TGTGCCAGCAGTGAAGGGGGGATCAGGGGAGCTAACTATGGCTACACCTTC

len: 13
d_gene: TRBD2
j_gene: TRBJ2-7
v_gene: TRBV10-3
abundance: -
CDR3aa: CAISVGLVYEQYF
CDR3nt: TGTGCCATCAGCGTGGGACTAGTCTACGAGCAGTACTTC

len: 11
d_gene: -
j_gene: TRBJ1-1
v_gene: TRBV6-2/TRBV6-3
abundance: few
CDR3aa: CASSQRLEAFF
CDR3nt: TGTGCCAGCAGCCAGAGACTTGAAGCTTTCTTT

len: 15
d_gene: -
j_gene: TRBJ1-2
v_gene: TRBV4-1
abundance: -
CDR3aa: CASSRTVEVYYGYTF
CDR3nt: TGCGCCAGCAGCCGGACCGTAGAAGTTTACTATGGCTACACCTTC

len: 16
d_gene: TRBD1
j_gene: TRBJ1-4
v_gene: TRBV27
abundance: -
CDR3aa: CASSLLSGQRNEKLFF
CDR3nt: TGTGCCAGCAGTTTGCTCTCGGGACAGCGTAATGAAAAACTGTTTTTT

len: 13
d_gene: -
j_gene: TRBJ1-1
v_gene: TRBV9
abundance: -
CDR3aa: CASSQMVNTEAFF
CDR3nt: TGTGCCAGCAGCCAGATGGTCAACACTGAAGCTTTCTTT

len: 14
d_gene: -
j_gene: TRBJ1-2
v_gene: TRBV10-2
abundance: -
CDR3aa: CASSEQASGYGYTF
CDR3nt: TGCGCCAGCAGTGAACAGGCCTCGGGATATGGCTACACCTTC

len: 16
d_gene: TRBD1
j_gene: TRBJ2-7
v_gene: TRBV7-2
abundance: -
CDR3aa: CASSSGQGRGGYEQYF
CDR3nt: TGTGCCAGCAGCAGCGGACAGGGGAGGGGTGGCTACGAGCAGTACTTC

len: 13
d_gene: -
j_gene: TRBJ1-5
v_gene: TRBV6-1
abundance: -
CDR3aa: CASSEKVHQPQHF
CDR3nt: TGTGCCAGCAGTGAAAAGGTCCATCAGCCCCAGCATTTT

len: 14
d_gene: TRBD1
j_gene: TRBJ1-1
v_gene: TRBV2
abundance: -
CDR3aa: CASSAQGQGTEAFF
CDR3nt: TGTGCCAGCAGTGCGCAAGGACAGGGCACTGAAGCTTTCTTT

len: 14
d_gene: TRBD1
j_gene: TRBJ2-4
v_gene: TRBV3-1/TRBV3-2
abundance: -
CDR3aa: CASSQGTGGNIQYF
CDR3nt: TGTGCCAGCAGCCAGGGGACAGGGGGAAACATTCAGTACTTC

len: 17
d_gene: TRBD1
j_gene: TRBJ1-6
v_gene: TRBV4-2
abundance: -
CDR3aa: CASSQKTFRDSNSPLHF
CDR3nt: TGTGCCAGCAGCCAAAAAACTTTCCGGGACAGCAATTCACCCCTCCACTTT

len: 17
d_gene: TRBD2
j_gene: TRBJ2-1
v_gene: TRBV5-6
abundance: -
CDR3aa: CASSSHRLAGGPGEQFF
CDR3nt: TGTGCCAGCAGCTCCCACCGACTAGCGGGGGGGCCAGGTGAGCAGTTCTTC

len: 15
d_gene: TRBD1
j_gene: TRBJ1-4
v_gene: TRBV10-1
abundance: -
CDR3aa: CASETGETLGEKLFF
CDR3nt: TGCGCCAGCGAAACAGGGGAGACGCTCGGCGAAAAACTGTTTTTT

len: 17
d_gene: TRBD1
j_gene: TRBJ1-3
v_gene: TRBV9
abundance: -
CDR3aa: CASSLHRGRGYGNTIYF
CDR3nt: TGTGCCAGCAGCCTCCACAGGGGGCGAGGTTATGGAAACACCATATATTTT

len: 15
d_gene: -
j_gene: TRBJ2-3
v_gene: TRBV18
abundance: -
CDR3aa: CASSPYPDSTDTQYF
CDR3nt: TGTGCCAGCTCACCATATCCGGATAGCACAGATACGCAGTATTTT

len: 13
d_gene: -
j_gene: TRBJ2-5
v_gene: TRBV7-2
abundance: -
CDR3aa: CASSLEMGETQYF
CDR3nt: TGTGCCAGCAGCTTAGAGATGGGAGAGACCCAGTACTTC

len: 14
d_gene: TRBD1
j_gene: TRBJ1-1
v_gene: TRBV5-4
abundance: -
CDR3aa: CASRRQGAGTEAFF
CDR3nt: TGTGCCAGCAGGAGACAGGGGGCGGGCACTGAAGCTTTCTTT

len: 15
d_gene: -
j_gene: TRBJ1-5
v_gene: TRBV6-2/TRBV6-3
abundance: -
CDR3aa: CASSRTLGGNQPQHF
CDR3nt: TGTGCCAGCAGTCGAACCCTTGGGGGCAATCAGCCCCAGCATTTT

len: 15
d_gene: -
j_gene: TRBJ2-6
v_gene: TRBV5-1
abundance: few
CDR3aa: CASSRDTAGANVLTF
CDR3nt: TGCGCCAGCAGCAGGGACACCGCTGGGGCCAACGTCCTGACTTTC

len: 12
d_gene: TRBD1
j_gene: TRBJ1-1
v_gene: TRBV4-3
abundance: -
CDR3aa: CASSQGDRAAFF
CDR3nt: TGCGCCAGCAGCCAAGGAGACAGGGCGGCTTTCTTT

len: 14
d_gene: TRBD1
j_gene: TRBJ1-1
v_gene: TRBV29-1
abundance: -
CDR3aa: CSGSQGWRETEAFF
CDR3nt: TGCAGCGGATCACAGGGGTGGAGAGAAACTGAAGCTTTCTTT

len: 16
d_gene: TRBD1
j_gene: TRBJ2-7
v_gene: TRBV6-5
abundance: -
CDR3aa: CASSYRGSGGFSEQYF
CDR3nt: TGTGCCAGCAGTTACCGAGGGTCAGGGGGATTCAGCGAGCAGTACTTC

len: 16
d_gene: TRBD1
j_gene: TRBJ2-7
v_gene: TRBV7-9
abundance: -
CDR3aa: CASSHAMKGTDYEQYF
CDR3nt: TGTGCCAGCAGCCACGCGATGAAAGGGACAGACTACGAGCAGTACTTC

len: 14
d_gene: -
j_gene: TRBJ1-1
v_gene: TRBV20-1
abundance: -
CDR3aa: CSASYQPKNTEAFF
CDR3nt: TGCAGTGCTAGTTACCAGCCGAAGAACACTGAAGCTTTCTTT

len: 12
d_gene: -
j_gene: TRBJ1-1
v_gene: TRBV7-9
abundance: -
CDR3aa: CASSLEGVGAFF
CDR3nt: TGTGCCAGCAGCTTGGAAGGGGTTGGGGCTTTCTTT

len: 14
d_gene: -
j_gene: TRBJ2-2
v_gene: TRBV7-3
abundance: -
CDR3aa: CASSALFPAGELFF
CDR3nt: TGTGCCAGCAGCGCACTCTTTCCCGCCGGGGAGCTGTTTTTT

len: 15
d_gene: -
j_gene: TRBJ1-1
v_gene: TRBV4-2
abundance: -
CDR3aa: CASSHEPSLDTEAFF
CDR3nt: TGTGCCAGCAGCCACGAACCCTCCTTGGACACTGAAGCTTTCTTT

len: 11
d_gene: -
j_gene: TRBJ2-7
v_gene: TRBV7-2
abundance: once
CDR3aa: CASSLDYEQYF
CDR3nt: TGTGCCAGCAGCTTAGACTACGAGCAGTACTTC

len: 15
d_gene: -
j_gene: TRBJ1-5
v_gene: TRBV21-1
abundance: -
CDR3aa: CASSKGGTGKQPQHF
CDR3nt: TGTGCCAGCAGCAAAGGGGGGACAGGGAAACAGCCCCAGCATTTT

len: 16
d_gene: TRBD1
j_gene: TRBJ1-5
v_gene: TRBV19
abundance: -
CDR3aa: CASSIGTGGRNQPQHF
CDR3nt: TGTGCCAGTAGTATCGGGACAGGGGGCCGGAATCAGCCCCAGCATTTT

len: 11
d_gene: -
j_gene: TRBJ2-7
v_gene: TRBV4-1
abundance: -
CDR3aa: CASSQDTEQYF
CDR3nt: TGCGCCAGCAGCCAAGATACCGAGCAGTACTTC

len: 16
d_gene: TRBD1
j_gene: TRBJ1-4
v_gene: TRBV19
abundance: -
CDR3aa: CASSPRLDRVGEKLFF
CDR3nt: TGTGCCAGTAGTCCTCGCCTAGACAGGGTCGGTGAAAAACTGTTTTTT

len: 14
d_gene: TRBD1
j_gene: TRBJ1-4
v_gene: TRBV5-1
abundance: -
CDR3aa: CASSRTGVGEKLFF
CDR3nt: TGCGCCAGTTCCCGGACAGGGGTAGGGGAAAAACTGTTTTTT

len: 13
d_gene: -
j_gene: TRBJ1-1
v_gene: TRBV7-3
abundance: -
CDR3aa: CASSLNGGTEAFF
CDR3nt: TGTGCCAGCAGCCTGAATGGGGGCACTGAAGCTTTCTTT

len: 13
d_gene: TRBD1
j_gene: TRBJ1-4
v_gene: TRBV6-1
abundance: once
CDR3aa: CASSESEGQGGVF
CDR3nt: TGTGCCAGCAGTGAATCAGAGGGACAGGGAGGGGTTTTT

len: 15
d_gene: -
j_gene: TRBJ1-4
v_gene: TRBV7-2
abundance: once
CDR3aa: CASSSPRGAGEKLFF
CDR3nt: TGTGCCAGCAGCTCGCCCCGGGGGGCGGGGGAAAAACTGTTTTTT

len: 13
d_gene: -
j_gene: TRBJ1-1
v_gene: TRBV5-1
abundance: -
CDR3aa: CASSLGPHTEAFF
CDR3nt: TGCGCCAGCAGCTTGGGACCTCACACTGAAGCTTTCTTT

len: 16
d_gene: TRBD1
j_gene: TRBJ1-1
v_gene: TRBV6-6
abundance: -
CDR3aa: CASSRRTGAGVTEAFF
CDR3nt: TGTGCCAGCAGTCGACGGACAGGCGCCGGGGTCACTGAAGCTTTCTTT

len: 12
d_gene: TRBD1
j_gene: TRBJ1-2
v_gene: TRBV5-4
abundance: -
CDR3aa: CASSIGQEGYTF
CDR3nt: TGTGCCAGCAGCATAGGACAGGAAGGCTACACCTTC

len: 16
d_gene: -
j_gene: TRBJ2-3
v_gene: TRBV12-2
abundance: once
CDR3aa: CASRPTSGGCTDTQYF
CDR3nt: TGTGCAAGTCGCCCTACTAGCGGGGGGTGCACAGATACGCAGTATTTT

len: 12
d_gene: TRBD1
j_gene: TRBJ2-2
v_gene: TRBV7-3
abundance: -
CDR3aa: CASSSDRAELFF
CDR3nt: TGTGCCAGCAGCTCAGACAGGGCCGAGCTGTTTTTT

len: 13
d_gene: -
j_gene: TRBJ1-2
v_gene: TRBV30
abundance: -
CDR3aa: CAWSPQGWYGYTF
CDR3nt: TGTGCCTGGAGTCCTCAGGGCTGGTATGGCTACACCTTC